The 9 T cell receptor beta chains in this list originate from one sample, sequenced in a study of T cells in women clearing cervical HPV infection. Profiling relied on immunoSEQ multiplex PCR, and the TCRdb table lists in-frame clones only, not all of them. The table for this sample gives approximately 39,000 clones. Sequencing was performed on blood buffy coat. Every receptor here comes from a woman aged 18 to 69 with a cervical HPV16 infection that either progressed to CIN3+ or cleared (not recorded which).

With regard to this clone: The CDR3 end falls 3 residues outside the read, so it is completed with the germline J gene. The chain has TRBV19 and TRBJ1-1; possible D gene TRBD1, 6 bases. The length of the CDR3 is 16 residues. The germline V gene has CDR1 LNHDA and CDR2 SQIVND (reference sequence). The sequenced CDR3 bases are TGTGCCAGTAGTATACGGGCAGGGGCCTACCAAGAGACA. Translation: CASSIRAGAYQET. The entire CDR3 reads CASSIRAGAYQETAFF.

In the case of this clone: The CDR3 end lies 3 residues beyond the end of the read and is filled in from the germline J gene. The chain is built from TRBV5-4 and TRBJ1-2, with 7 bases identical to TRBD1. Per the germline V gene, CDR1 is SGHNT and CDR2 is YYREEE (reference sequence). Trimming took 4 bases from V and 0 from J; bases not matched to a gene: 6. The CDR3 spans 15 residues. The CDR3 here is CASSPGTEANYGYTF. Incomplete CDR3 DNA: TGTGCCAGCAGCCCAGGGACAGAAGCTAACTATGGC.

In regard to this clone: Read data end 3 residues before the CDR3 end; the end is taken from the germline J gene. This rearrangement joins TRBV7-2 to TRBJ2-5; weak D call: TRBD1 (5 bases). V shed 3 bases and J shed 1 base, with 6 bases lying between them. The CDR3 is made up of 13 amino acids. Germline CDR1 and CDR2: SGHTA and FQGNSA. The DNA read from the CDR3 is TGTGCCAGCAGCTTTCAGGGCCAAGAGACC. It translates to CASSFQGQET. The CDR3 in its entirety is CASSFQGQETQYF.

Regarding this clone: Read data end 3 residues before the CDR3 end; the end is taken from the germline J gene. The rearrangement joins TRBV6-1 to TRBJ1-5; TRBD1 is a possible D gene (6 bases). The CDR3 has 15 amino acids. The germline V and J ends were trimmed by 3 bases and 2 bases, with 11 bases remaining between them. CDR1 and CDR2 (germline): MNHNS, SASEGT. The covered CDR3 bases are TGTGCCAGCAGTGATCGGTACAGGGGCAATCAGCCC. This codes for CASSDRYRGNQP. The full CDR3 protein is CASSDRYRGNQPQHF.

About this clone: The read ends 3 residues before the CDR3 terminus; that terminus is restored from the germline J gene. The V call is TRBV2, the J call TRBJ2-7; possibly TRBD1 for D (6 bases). V lost 1 base and J 0 bases, leaving 13 bases between the germline ends. The CDR3 is 16 amino acids. Germline values: CDR1 SNHLY, CDR2 FYNNEI. The chain's CDR3 is CASSEVSGQSSYEQYF. CDR3 DNA, as far as it was read: TGTGCCAGCAGTGAAGTTAGTGGACAGAGCTCCTACGAG.

Comment on this clone: The sequence runs out 3 residues before the end of the CDR3; the remainder is reconstructed from the germline J gene. The chain links TRBV2 to TRBJ1-2; 7 bases line up with TRBD1. The CDR3 consists of 15 residues. J was trimmed by 1 base and V by 6 bases; bases with no gene match: 8. Germline V CDR1 and CDR2: SNHLY, FYNNEI. The CDR3 sequence: CASSLRGQNNYGYTF. Incomplete CDR3 DNA: TGTGCCAGCAGCCTAAGGGGACAGAATAACTATGGC.

Note on this clone: The read halts 3 residues ahead of the CDR3 end, with the missing end drawn from the germline J gene. V usage is TRBV2 and J usage is TRBJ1-3; unclear D gene. The CDR3 is made up of 13 amino acids. Trimming cost V 6 bases and J 0 bases, with 6 bases left between them. Germline CDR1 SNHLY, CDR2 FYNNEI. The chain's CDR3 is CASRDNSGNTIYF. CDR3 bases read: TGTGCCAGCAGAGACAACTCTGGAAACACC.

A note on this clone: The CDR3 extends 3 residues past the end of the read, so its final part is completed from the germline J gene. This rearrangement joins TRBV11-2 to TRBJ1-6; a possible D gene is TRBD1 (6 bases). The CDR3 has 15 amino acids. Germline CDR1 is SGHAT and CDR2 is FQNNGV. The V end was cut by 2 bases, the J end by 7 bases, with 12 bases between. This CDR3 reads CASSLSRTENSPLHF. The covered CDR3 bases are TGTGCCAGCAGCTTATCCAGGACAGAAAATTCACCC.

Concerning this clone itself: The read ends 3 residues before the CDR3 terminus; that terminus is restored from the germline J gene. The rearrangement links TRBV6-1 to TRBJ1-5; D may be TRBD1 (6 bases). The length of the CDR3 is 15 residues. The germline V gene encodes CDR1 MNHNS and CDR2 SASEGT. V lost 4 bases to trimming and J lost 0 bases, with 10 bases between them. The sequenced CDR3 bases are TGTGCCAGCAGTGCGAGGGACAATAGCAATCAGCCC. This gives the protein CASSARDNSNQP. The CDR3, in full, reads CASSARDNSNQPQHF.